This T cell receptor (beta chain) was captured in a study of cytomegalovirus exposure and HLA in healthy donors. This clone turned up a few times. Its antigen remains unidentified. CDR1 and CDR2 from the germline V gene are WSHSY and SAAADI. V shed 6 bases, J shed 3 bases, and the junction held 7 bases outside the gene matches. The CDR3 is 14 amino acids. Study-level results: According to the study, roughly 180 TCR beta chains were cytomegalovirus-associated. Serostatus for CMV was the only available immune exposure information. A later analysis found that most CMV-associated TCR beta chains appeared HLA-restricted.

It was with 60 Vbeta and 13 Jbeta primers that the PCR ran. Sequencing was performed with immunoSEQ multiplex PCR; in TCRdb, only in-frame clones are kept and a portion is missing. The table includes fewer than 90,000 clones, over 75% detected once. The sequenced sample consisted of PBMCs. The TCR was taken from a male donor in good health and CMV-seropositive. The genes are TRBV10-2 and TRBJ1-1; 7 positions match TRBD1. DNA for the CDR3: TGCGCCAGCAGGGATGAACAGGGGTACACTGAAGCTTTCTTT. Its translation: CASRDEQGYTEAFF.